Presented here are 13 T cell receptor beta chains from one specimen sequenced in a study of early stage breast cancer tumors. TCRdb's table, derived via immunoSEQ multiplex PCR, lists solely in-frame clones and lacks some. The data show about 72,000 clones, around 85% seen once. Sequencing input: blood. These receptors originate from a person between 55 and 69 years old with breast cancer.

V gene TRBV4-3 combines with J gene TRBJ2-1, with 7 bases identical to TRBD1. The CDR3 sequence is 16 residues long. Germline-derived CDR1 and CDR2 are LGHNA and YSLEER. Trimming at V came to 2 bases and at J to 0 bases, leaving 4 bases not matched to a gene. DNA for the CDR3: TGCGCCAGCAGCCAATCGACAGGGAGCTCCTACAATGAGCAGTTCTTC. Its translation: CASSQSTGSSYNEQFF.

The chain is built from TRBV20-1 and TRBJ2-5, with 7 bases that match TRBD1. The CDR3 is 11 residues long. Germline V gene lookup returns CDR1 DFQATT and CDR2 SNEGSKA (reference sequence). V shed 7 bases and J 1 base; nucleotides not matched to a gene: 0. The CDR3 here is CSGDSQETQYF. CDR3 nucleotides: TGCAGTGGGGACAGCCAAGAGACCCAGTACTTC.

This chain uses TRBV5-8 with TRBJ1-6, with no clear D. There are 15 residues in the CDR3. In germline, CDR1 is SGHTS, CDR2 YDEGEE. V was cut by 7 bases and J by 0 bases, with 11 bases left in between. CDR3 protein: CASPFESSYNSPLHF. In DNA, the CDR3 is TGTGCCAGCCCCTTTGAGAGCTCCTATAATTCACCCCTCCACTTT.

The J gene is TRBJ2-7, the V gene TRBV14; D is perhaps TRBD2 (5 bases). The CDR3 spans 13 residues. Germline CDR1 SGHDN, CDR2 FVKESK. With 4 bases removed from V and 6 bases from J, the gap between germline ends came to 13 bases. CDR3 DNA: TGTGCCAGCAGCCTAACTAGACAAGGCGAGCAGTACTTC. Residues: CASSLTRQGEQYF.

This chain joins TRBV4-1 and TRBJ2-1, with D possibly matching TRBD1 (7 bases). Germline CDR1 and CDR2: MGHRA and YSYEKL. The CDR3 consists of 17 residues. Trimming removed 4 bases from V and 4 bases from J, with 20 bases in between. CDR3 nucleotides: TGCGCCAGCAGCCCGGCGGAGGGGGCGAGGGTTTACAATGAGCAGTTCTTC. The encoded protein is CASSPAEGARVYNEQFF.

V and J are TRBV6-1 and TRBJ2-1, with 7 positions matching TRBD2. Germline assignment: CDR1 MNHNS and CDR2 SASEGT. The CDR3 length is 15 residues. The V and J ends lost 1 base and 6 bases, in that order; junction bases with no gene match: 6. The CDR3 is CASSEVGGPANEQFF. The CDR3 DNA is TGTGCCAGCAGTGAAGTGGGAGGGCCTGCCAATGAGCAGTTCTTC.

The gene calls are TRBV27 and TRBJ2-1, with D perhaps given as TRBD1 or TRBD2 (5 bases each). The CDR3 consists of 14 residues. Germline lookup yields CDR1 MNHEY and CDR2 SMNVEV (reference sequence). V lost 5 bases, J lost 6 bases, and 14 bases lay in between. CDR3 in amino acids: CASSRDRRGNEQFF. The CDR3 bases are TGTGCCAGCAGTCGGGACCGCCGAGGCAATGAGCAGTTCTTC.

The V gene is TRBV9, the J gene TRBJ2-2; TRBD2 aligns across 9 bases. The CDR3 length is 16 residues. V shed 0 bases and J 0 bases; nucleotides not matched to a gene: 0. Germline CDR1 and CDR2: SGDLS and YYNGEE. The CDR3 coding sequence is TGTGCCAGCAGCGTAGGCGGGGGGGCGAACACCGGGGAGCTGTTTTTT. Translated, it gives CASSVGGGANTGELFF.

The rearrangement joins TRBV7-8 to TRBJ2-2; D may be TRBD2 (6 bases). The CDR3 length is 13 residues. With 3 bases removed from V and 7 bases from J, the gap between germline ends came to 9 bases. Germline lookup yields CDR1 SGHVS and CDR2 FQNEAQ. CDR3 sequence: CASSFGGSGELFF. CDR3 sequence (DNA): TGTGCCAGCAGCTTCGGGGGAAGCGGGGAGCTGTTTTTT.

This clone appeared a single time. The CDR3 coding sequence is TGTGCCAGCAGCTCGCCCATGGGTCTGAACACTGAAGCTTTCTTT. Protein: CASSSPMGLNTEAFF. The chain couples TRBV13 to TRBJ1-1; no firm D call. Per germline, CDR1 PRHDT and CDR2 FYEKMQ (reference sequence). V was clipped by 4 bases and J by 0 bases, with 12 bases between them. CDR3 length equals 15 residues.

The rearrangement uses TRBV6-5 and TRBJ2-7; the match to TRBD1 covers 12 bases. V was pared by 10 bases and J by 5 bases, with 3 bases of the junction left unmatched. The CDR3 runs to 12 residues. The V gene's germline CDR1 is MNHEY and CDR2 SVGAGI. CDR3 region: CATGTGGHEQYF. CDR3 nucleotides: TGTGCCACTGGGACAGGGGGCCACGAGCAGTACTTC.

V is TRBV10-3 and J is TRBJ2-1; 8 positions agree with TRBD2. This CDR3 is built from 15 residues. In germline, CDR1 is ENHRY, CDR2 SYGVKD. V was pared by 5 bases and J by 6 bases, with 9 bases of the junction left unmatched. DNA of the CDR3: TGTGCCATCAGTTCGGGACTAGAGGTAATCAATGAGCAGTTCTTC. This codes for CAISSGLEVINEQFF.

J is TRBJ2-3 and V is TRBV27; tentative D call: TRBD1 (6 bases). The CDR3 is 13 amino acids. V was trimmed by 6 bases and J by 4 bases, leaving 11 bases between them. Germline V gene sequence: CDR1 MNHEY, CDR2 SMNVEV (reference sequence). The CDR3 bases are TGTGCCAGCAGGGAACAGGGACCAGATACGCAGTATTTT. It encodes CASREQGPDTQYF.